The clone carrying this T cell receptor beta chain has a count of ten or more. The V gene end was trimmed by 4 bases and the J gene end by 4 bases; junction bases not matched to a gene: 15. The length of the CDR3 is 17 residues. The germline CDR1 and CDR2 sequences are LNHDA and SQIVND (reference sequence). This specimen belongs to a study of blood T cell repertoires in COVID-19. Method: immunoSEQ multiplex PCR; TCRdb's copy keeps in-frame clones and lacks some. The table includes 150,000 to 200,000 clones, 85% detected once. The genes are TRBV19 and TRBJ1-2; TRBD1 agrees at 7 bases. This TCR was recovered from a human donor with acute or convalescent COVID-19. The donor label of this sample is uncertain. Sequencing was done on a sample of peripheral blood. As DNA, the CDR3 is TGTGCCAGTAGTACCCCTTCACCGGGACAGAATCCCTATGGCTACACCTTC. As protein: CASSTPSPGQNPYGYTF.